This TCR beta chain was sequenced during a study of identical twins. Study findings and constraints: Conclusions rested on cross-sectional statistics rather than following the same donors. Surplus twin overlap in beta out-of-frame sequences was less pronounced. Fewer insertions marked abundant cord blood beta clonotypes; young adult naive trended weakly, memory not at all.

TCRdb redid the calling of the 5' RACE reads with MiXCR, one entry per CDR3 protein. This table holds approximately 890,000 distinct CDR3 sequences, 12% found once. There are 15 residues in the CDR3. Trimming took 3 bases from V and 6 from J; bases not matched to a gene: 7. Everyone who donated was a healthy Caucasian. In this sample, this clonotype turned up a few times. The antigen is not known. The same data also contributed to another study, on yellow fever vaccine responses in identical twins.

Sequenced: PBMCs. The chain is built from TRBV12-3 or TRBV12-4 and TRBJ2-5; TRBD1 matches at 10 bases. The origin of this receptor is a woman between 18 and 29 years old in good health. The CDR3 DNA is TGTGCCAGCAGTTTTGGGACAGGGGTACGGAAGACCCAGTACTTC. Protein: CASSFGTGVRKTQYF.